Reported below is one T cell receptor beta chain. What it binds is not known. This sample stems from a study of beta chain features in type 1 diabetes. Findings of the study overall: Shortening of TCRB CDR3s, moderate but significant, appeared in all four CD4+ subsets of Type 1 diabetes patients.

CDR3 length: 13 residues. V shed 4 bases, J shed 6 bases, and the junction held 5 bases outside the gene matches. Germline values: CDR1 SGHTA, CDR2 FQGTGA. Expressed TCRB transcripts were sequenced, since all the RNA that had been isolated was reverse transcribed. Sequencing used immunoSEQ multiplex PCR; TCRdb keeps in-frame clones, though not all of them. The table has 600,000 to 700,000 clones, about an eighth seen once. The gene calls are TRBV7-3 and TRBJ1-2; the match to TRBD1 covers 7 bases. The receptor was derived from a man aged 18 to 29 with type 1 diabetes. Sequencing was done on a sample of naive CD4+ T cells from blood. The CDR3 loop is CASSSTGEDGYTF. As DNA, the CDR3 is TGTGCCAGCAGCTCAACAGGGGAAGATGGCTACACCTTC.